The 11 T cell receptor beta chains below all came from one sample that was sequenced in a study of CD4 T cells in relation to SARS-CoV-2 and coronaviruses. The protocol was immunoSEQ multiplex PCR, while the TCRdb copy is restricted to in-frame clones and leaves out a portion. The table records tens of thousands of clones, about 75% of them present only once. The unexposed donors gave CD4+ T cells in about 2011-2019, prior to COVID-19. After nine to ten days of culture, CD4+ T cells were isolated. Antigen specificity for these receptors is unknown. Sequenced material: CD4+ T cells from PBMCs, cultured in vitro. All receptors derive from a human donor in good health.

The chain combines TRBV19 with TRBJ2-1; TRBD2 matches at 8 bases. The CDR3 runs to 14 residues. Unmatched junction bases numbered 17, after V lost 8 bases and J lost 14 bases. CDR1 and CDR2 (germline): LNHDA, SQIVND (reference sequence). Written as DNA, the CDR3 is TGTGCCAGTGAAGCGGGAGCCCCGTTTAGCAGGGAGTTCTTC. Protein product: CASEAGAPFSREFF.

The rearrangement links TRBV27 to TRBJ1-5, with 10 bases fitting TRBD1. Germline V CDR1 and CDR2: MNHEY, SMNVEV (reference sequence). The CDR3 covers 14 residues. The trim removed 6 bases at V and 5 bases at J, leaving 4 bases unmatched. The CDR3, as DNA: TGTGCCAGCAGCGCGGACAGGGGGGATCAGCCCCAGCATTTT. It codes for CASSADRGDQPQHF.

The rearrangement uses TRBV13 and TRBJ2-5; 8 bases are shared with TRBD1. This CDR3 contains 16 residues. V lost 0 bases and J lost 5; bases outside the gene matches: 8. Per the germline V gene, CDR1 is PRHDT and CDR2 is FYEKMQ (reference sequence). The CDR3: CASSLGSGGIVETQYF. The CDR3 DNA reads as TGTGCCAGCAGCTTAGGCTCAGGGGGCATTGTGGAGACCCAGTACTTC.

This clone appeared once. The rearrangement joins TRBV3-1 (or the pseudogene TRBV3-2) to TRBJ2-5; D ambiguous. V was pared by 1 base and J by 4 bases, with 7 bases between. CDR3 length: 13 amino acids. Germline V gives CDR1 LGHDT, CDR2 YNNKEL (reference sequence). CDR3 in amino acids: CASSQGLSETQYF. The CDR3 DNA reads as TGTGCCAGCAGCCAAGGGTTATCAGAGACCCAGTACTTC.

The chain links TRBV30 to TRBJ2-7; no clear D gene. Germline V lookup: CDR1 GTSNPN, CDR2 SVGIG (reference sequence). Trimming removed 3 bases from V and 2 bases from J, with 14 bases in between. This CDR3 spans 14 amino acids. The CDR3: CAWSSPGPPYEQYF. The CDR3 nucleotides read TGTGCCTGGAGCTCCCCGGGCCCACCCTACGAGCAGTACTTC.

The J gene is TRBJ2-1, the V gene TRBV13; 11 bases match TRBD2. Per germline, CDR1 PRHDT and CDR2 FYEKMQ (reference sequence). V was clipped by 3 bases and J by 0 bases; unmatched bases: 7. The CDR3 has 18 residues. CDR3 sequence: CASSFLAGGPSSYNEQFF. The CDR3 coding sequence is TGTGCCAGCAGCTTTCTAGCGGGGGGCCCTAGCTCCTACAATGAGCAGTTCTTC.

The chain joins TRBV30 to TRBJ1-2, with D possibly matching TRBD1 (6 bases). V was clipped by 1 base and J by 13 bases, with 13 bases between them. Per germline, CDR1 GTSNPN and CDR2 SVGIG (reference sequence). The CDR3 is made up of 11 amino acids. CDR3 coding DNA: TGTGCCTGGAGTGCCTCTGACAGGCCCACCTTC. Its translation: CAWSASDRPTF.

The chain is built from TRBV19 and TRBJ1-2; 7 bases agree with TRBD1. The CDR3 totals 13 residues. Germline CDR1 and CDR2: LNHDA and SQIVND (reference sequence). V was pared by 5 bases and J by 8 bases, with 8 bases of the junction left unmatched. DNA of the CDR3: TGTGCCAGTAGTTTCTGGGACAGTGGCGGCTACACCTTC. The encoded protein is CASSFWDSGGYTF.

This clone occurred a few times. The chain links TRBV9 to TRBJ1-1; a weak D match, TRBD1 (6 bases). Looked up from germline, CDR1 is SGDLS and CDR2 is YYNGEE. CDR3 length: 14 amino acids. Trimming removed 7 bases from V and 1 base from J, with 14 bases in between. This chain's CDR3 is CASGGGHSNTEAFF. CDR3 bases: TGTGCCAGCGGTGGGGGACACTCGAACACTGAAGCTTTCTTT.

The chain links TRBV2 to TRBJ2-7; the D gene is possibly TRBD1 (5 bases). The V end was cut by 4 bases, the J end by 1 base, with 14 bases between. The CDR3 spans 15 residues. Germline CDR1 is SNHLY and CDR2 is FYNNEI. CDR3 amino acids: CASSGGYLRSYEQYF. In DNA, the CDR3 is TGTGCCAGCAGTGGGGGCTACCTACGGTCCTACGAGCAGTACTTC.

This clone was found a few times. This rearrangement joins TRBV18 to TRBJ2-2; the match to TRBD1 covers 7 bases. Germline CDR1 is KGHSH and CDR2 is LQKENI. Trimming removed 1 base from V and 4 bases from J; junction bases left unmatched: 6. The CDR3 totals 16 residues. The CDR3 DNA is TGTGCCAGCTCACCACGAGTTACAGGGGCCACCGGGGAGCTGTTTTTT. This gives the protein CASSPRVTGATGELFF.